The entry below gives a single T cell receptor (beta chain) sequence along with its context. These data originate in a study of T cell responses to AZD1222 COVID-19 vaccine. Generated by immunoSEQ multiplex PCR, the TCRdb table keeps only in-frame clones and is missing some. The table lists 90,000 to 150,000 clones, approximately 90% of them singletons. V shed 7 bases and J shed 0 bases, with 6 bases lying between them. The length of the CDR3 is 12 residues. The germline gives CDR1 MNHEY, CDR2 SVGAGI. The V gene is TRBV6-5, the J gene TRBJ1-1, with D uncertain. The source material was peripheral blood, sampled on day 0 of AZD1222 vaccination. The sequence was obtained from an adult in good health. CDR3 coding DNA: TGTGCCAGCACCCGGATGAACACTGAAGCTTTCTTT. Residues: CASTRMNTEAFF.